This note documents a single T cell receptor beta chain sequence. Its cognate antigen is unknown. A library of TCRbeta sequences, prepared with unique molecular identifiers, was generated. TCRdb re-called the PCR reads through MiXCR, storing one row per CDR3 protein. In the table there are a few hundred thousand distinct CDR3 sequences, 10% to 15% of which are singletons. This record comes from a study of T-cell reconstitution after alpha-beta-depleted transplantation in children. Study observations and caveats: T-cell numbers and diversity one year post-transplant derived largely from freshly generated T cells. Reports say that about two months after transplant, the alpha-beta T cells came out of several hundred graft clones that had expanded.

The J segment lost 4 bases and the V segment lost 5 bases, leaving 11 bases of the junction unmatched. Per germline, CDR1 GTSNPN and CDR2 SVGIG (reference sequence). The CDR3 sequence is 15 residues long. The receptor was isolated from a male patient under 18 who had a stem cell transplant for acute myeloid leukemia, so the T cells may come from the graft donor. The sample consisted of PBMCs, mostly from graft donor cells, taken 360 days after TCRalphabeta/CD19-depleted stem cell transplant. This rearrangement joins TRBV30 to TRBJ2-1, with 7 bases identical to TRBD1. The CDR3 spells CAWGPGDRAYNEQFF. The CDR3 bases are TGTGCCTGGGGACCCGGGGACAGAGCATACAATGAGCAGTTCTTC.